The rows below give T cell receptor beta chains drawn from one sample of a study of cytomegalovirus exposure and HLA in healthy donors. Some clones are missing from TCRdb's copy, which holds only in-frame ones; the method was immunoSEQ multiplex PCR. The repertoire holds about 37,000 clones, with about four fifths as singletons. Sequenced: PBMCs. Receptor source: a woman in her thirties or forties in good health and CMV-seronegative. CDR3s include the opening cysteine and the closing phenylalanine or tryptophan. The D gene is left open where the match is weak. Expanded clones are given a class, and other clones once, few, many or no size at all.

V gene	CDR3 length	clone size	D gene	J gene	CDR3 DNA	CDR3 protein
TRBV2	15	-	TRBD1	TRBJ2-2	TGTGCCAGCAAAACCGGGACAGCGAACACCGGGGAGCTGTTTTTT	CASKTGTANTGELFF
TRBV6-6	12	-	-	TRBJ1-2	TGTGCCAGCGTTCAGGGATCTTATGGCTACACCTTC	CASVQGSYGYTF
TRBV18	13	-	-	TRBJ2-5	TGTGCCAGCTCAGAGAGTGTTATGGAGACCCAGTACTTC	CASSESVMETQYF
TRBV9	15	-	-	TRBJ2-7	TGTGCCAGCGGGCGTGGGGGACACCAGAGCTACGAGCAGTACTTC	CASGRGGHQSYEQYF
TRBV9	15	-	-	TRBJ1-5	TGTGCCAGCAGCGTAGGGGGAGTTAGCAATCAGCCCCAGCATTTT	CASSVGGVSNQPQHF
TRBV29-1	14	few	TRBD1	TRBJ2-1	TGCAGCGTCCACGGGACAGGTTCCTACAATGAGCAGTTCTTC	CSVHGTGSYNEQFF
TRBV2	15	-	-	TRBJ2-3	TGTGCCAGCAGTTTCCGGGACATAACCACAGATACGCAGTATTTT	CASSFRDITTDTQYF
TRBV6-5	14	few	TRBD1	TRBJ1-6	TGTGCCAGCGGGAAGGGACAGGGCAATTCACCCCTCCACTTT	CASGKGQGNSPLHF
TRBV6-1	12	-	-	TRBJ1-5	TGTGCCAGCAGATCAGGGAATCAGCCCCAGCATTTT	CASRSGNQPQHF
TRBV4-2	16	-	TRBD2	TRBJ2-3	TGTGCCAGCAGCCATATAGCGGGGGGCGAGGCAGATACGCAGTATTTT	CASSHIAGGEADTQYF
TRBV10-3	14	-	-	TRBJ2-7	TGTGCCATCAGTGGGGGGCCCCAACCGGGCGAGCAGTACTTC	CAISGGPQPGEQYF
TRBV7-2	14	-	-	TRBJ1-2	TGTGCCAGCAGCTTAGTTTCCATTAACTATGGCTACACCTTC	CASSLVSINYGYTF
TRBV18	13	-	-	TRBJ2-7	TGTGCCAGCTGCGGGACAGCTACCTACGAGCAGTACTTC	CASCGTATYEQYF
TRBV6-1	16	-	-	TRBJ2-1	TGTGCCAGCAGTGAAGGTGGGGGCGCCTTGGACAATGAGCAGTTCTTC	CASSEGGGALDNEQFF
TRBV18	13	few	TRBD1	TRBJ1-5	TGTGCCAGCTCAGGGACAGGAGATCAGCCCCAGCATTTT	CASSGTGDQPQHF
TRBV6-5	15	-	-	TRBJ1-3	TGTGCCAGCAGAACTCCCGGGGGCTCTGGAAACACCATATATTTT	CASRTPGGSGNTIYF
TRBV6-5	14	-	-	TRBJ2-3	TGTGCCAGCAGTTACTCTATTCTCACAGATACGCAGTATTTT	CASSYSILTDTQYF
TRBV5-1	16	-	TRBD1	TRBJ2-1	TGCGCCAGCAGCAAGATAGGGGGCGGCAGTGGAAATGAGCAGTTCTTC	CASSKIGGGSGNEQFF
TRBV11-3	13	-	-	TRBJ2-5	TGTGCCAGCAGCCGGCAGTCGGGGGAGACCCAGTACTTC	CASSRQSGETQYF
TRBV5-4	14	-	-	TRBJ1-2	TGTGCCAGCAGCTCCAACAGGCCAAGTGACGGCTACACCTTC	CASSSNRPSDGYTF
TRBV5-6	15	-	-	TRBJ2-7	TGTGCCAGCAGTTCAGGGTACCCAACCACCTACGAGCAGTACTTC	CASSSGYPTTYEQYF
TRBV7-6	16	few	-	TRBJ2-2	TGTGCCAGCAGCTTAAAAGCCGAGGGTTCTACCGGGGAGCTGTTTTTT	CASSLKAEGSTGELFF
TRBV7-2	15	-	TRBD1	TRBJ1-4	TGTGCCAGCAGCCGACAGGGGGGAACTAATGAAAAACTGTTTTTT	CASSRQGGTNEKLFF
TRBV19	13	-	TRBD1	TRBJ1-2	TGTGCCAGCCATGGGACAGGAAACTATGGCTACACCTTC	CASHGTGNYGYTF
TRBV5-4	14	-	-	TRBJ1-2	TGTGCCAGCAGCCCTGGAGGGGGGGTGGTTGGCTACACCTTC	CASSPGGGVVGYTF
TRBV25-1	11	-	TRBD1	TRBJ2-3	TGTGCCACCAAAGGGGGCCTTACGCAGTATTTT	CATKGGLTQYF
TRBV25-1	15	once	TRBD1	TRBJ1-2	TGTGCCAGCAGTGACTTCGGCAGGGGGACGCGGGGCTACACCTTC	CASSDFGRGTRGYTF
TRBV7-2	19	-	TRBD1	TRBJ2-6	TGTGCCAGCAGCTTTCGGACAGGGGCGGAACTAAGAGAGGCCAACGTCCTGACTTTC	CASSFRTGAELREANVLTF
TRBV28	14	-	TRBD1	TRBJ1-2	TGTGCCAGCAGTTCCGGGACAGGGAGCGGCGGCTACACCTTC	CASSSGTGSGGYTF
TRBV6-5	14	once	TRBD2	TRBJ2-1	TGTGCCAGCAGTTATCGGACTAGCGGCAATGAGCAGTTCTTC	CASSYRTSGNEQFF
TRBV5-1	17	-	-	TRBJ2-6	TGCGCCAGCAGCAGCCGGCCGGGGAGCTCTGGGGCCAACGTCCTGACTTTC	CASSSRPGSSGANVLTF
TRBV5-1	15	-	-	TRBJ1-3	TGCGCCAGCAGCTTGGGACAGTTTTCTGGAAACACCATATATTTT	CASSLGQFSGNTIYF
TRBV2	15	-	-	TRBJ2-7	TGTGCCACCAGTGAAGATTCAGGATATTCCTACGAGCAGTACTTC	CATSEDSGYSYEQYF
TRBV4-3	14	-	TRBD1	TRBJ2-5	TGCGCCAGCAGCCTTAAGACAGGGAAAGAGACCCAGTACTTC	CASSLKTGKETQYF
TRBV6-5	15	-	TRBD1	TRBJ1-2	TGTGCCAGCAGTTCCGGGACAGGGACACATTATGGCTACACCTTC	CASSSGTGTHYGYTF
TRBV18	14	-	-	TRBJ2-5	TGTGCCAGCTCGCCGCCGGGAATTCAAGAGACCCAGTACTTC	CASSPPGIQETQYF
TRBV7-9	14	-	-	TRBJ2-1	TGTGCCAGCAGCTGGCTAGCGTCCTACAATGAGCAGTTCTTC	CASSWLASYNEQFF
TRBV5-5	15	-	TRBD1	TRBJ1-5	TGTGCCAGCAGCTTGGAAGGGACAGGGAATCAGCCCCAGCATTTT	CASSLEGTGNQPQHF
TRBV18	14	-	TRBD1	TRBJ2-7	TGTGCCAGCTCACCCGCGACAGGGGGTAACGAGCAGTACTTC	CASSPATGGNEQYF
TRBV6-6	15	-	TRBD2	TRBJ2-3	TGTGCCAGCAGTTATGGGACTAGCGGGGGGTATACGCAGTATTTT	CASSYGTSGGYTQYF
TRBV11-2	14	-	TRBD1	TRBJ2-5	TGTGCCAGCAGCGTAGAGGGGACAGAAGAGACCCAGTACTTC	CASSVEGTEETQYF
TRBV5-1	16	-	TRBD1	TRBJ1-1	TGCGCCAGCAGCCCATGGACAGGGCTTGGTAACACTGAAGCTTTCTTT	CASSPWTGLGNTEAFF
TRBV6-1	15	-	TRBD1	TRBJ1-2	TGTGCCAGCAGCTTATCGACAGGGGCGGGTTATGGCTACACCTTC	CASSLSTGAGYGYTF
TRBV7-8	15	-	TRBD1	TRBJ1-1	TGTGCCAGCAGCTCCCGACAGGGTCGGAACACTGAAGCTTTCTTT	CASSSRQGRNTEAFF
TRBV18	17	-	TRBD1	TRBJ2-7	TGTGCCAGCTCACAGCAGGGGGCCCTTTTAAGTTCCTACGAGCAGTACTTC	CASSQQGALLSSYEQYF
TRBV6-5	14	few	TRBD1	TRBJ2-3	TGTGCCAGCAGGCCAACACAGGGGGCAGATACGCAGTATTTT	CASRPTQGADTQYF
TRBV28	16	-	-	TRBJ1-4	TGTGCCAGCAATTCTGGAGGGGCAGGATATAATGAAAAACTGTTTTTT	CASNSGGAGYNEKLFF
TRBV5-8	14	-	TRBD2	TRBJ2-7	TGTGCCAGCAAGAAGCGGGGGACGTCCTACGAGCAGTACTTC	CASKKRGTSYEQYF
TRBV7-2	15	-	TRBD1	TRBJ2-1	TGTGCCAGCAGCACACAGGGGGCGGAATACAATGAGCAGTTCTTC	CASSTQGAEYNEQFF
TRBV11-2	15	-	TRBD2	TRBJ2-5	TGTGCCAGCAGCAGCGTGCGGGGGGGCGGGGAGACCCAGTACTTC	CASSSVRGGGETQYF
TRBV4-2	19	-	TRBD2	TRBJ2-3	TGTGCCAGCAGCCAAGACCCCTTCGTCGCGGGGGGCGTGACAGATACGCAGTATTTT	CASSQDPFVAGGVTDTQYF
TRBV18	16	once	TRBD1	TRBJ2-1	TGTGCCAGCTCGCGCGGAGGGGACAGGCGATACAATGAGCAGTTCTTC	CASSRGGDRRYNEQFF
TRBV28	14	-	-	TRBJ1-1	TGTGCCAGCAGTTCAGGGGTAAAGGGGACTGAAGCTTTCTTT	CASSSGVKGTEAFF
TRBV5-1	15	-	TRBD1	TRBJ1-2	TGCGCCAGCAGCTTGGGGACAGGGGTTGCCTATGGCTACACCTTC	CASSLGTGVAYGYTF
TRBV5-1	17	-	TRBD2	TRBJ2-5	TGCGCCAGCAGCTTGGGACTAGCGGGGGGGCCCGGGGAGACCCAGTACTTC	CASSLGLAGGPGETQYF
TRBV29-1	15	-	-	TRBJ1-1	TGCAGCGTTGGGGTTCTGTGGGCCGGGGACACTGAAGCTTTCTTT	CSVGVLWAGDTEAFF
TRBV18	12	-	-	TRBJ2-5	TGTGCCAGCTCACAGGAGCGCGAGACCCAGTACTTC	CASSQERETQYF
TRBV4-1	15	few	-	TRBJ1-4	TGCGCCAGCAGCCTACCGGGACAAGGAAATGAAAAACTGTTTTTT	CASSLPGQGNEKLFF
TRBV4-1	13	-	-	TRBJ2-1	TGCGCCACTTCCCATTATGTCGGGAATGAGCAGTTCTTC	CATSHYVGNEQFF
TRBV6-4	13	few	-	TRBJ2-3	TGTGCCAGCAGTGACGGGCGCACAGATACGCAGTATTTT	CASSDGRTDTQYF